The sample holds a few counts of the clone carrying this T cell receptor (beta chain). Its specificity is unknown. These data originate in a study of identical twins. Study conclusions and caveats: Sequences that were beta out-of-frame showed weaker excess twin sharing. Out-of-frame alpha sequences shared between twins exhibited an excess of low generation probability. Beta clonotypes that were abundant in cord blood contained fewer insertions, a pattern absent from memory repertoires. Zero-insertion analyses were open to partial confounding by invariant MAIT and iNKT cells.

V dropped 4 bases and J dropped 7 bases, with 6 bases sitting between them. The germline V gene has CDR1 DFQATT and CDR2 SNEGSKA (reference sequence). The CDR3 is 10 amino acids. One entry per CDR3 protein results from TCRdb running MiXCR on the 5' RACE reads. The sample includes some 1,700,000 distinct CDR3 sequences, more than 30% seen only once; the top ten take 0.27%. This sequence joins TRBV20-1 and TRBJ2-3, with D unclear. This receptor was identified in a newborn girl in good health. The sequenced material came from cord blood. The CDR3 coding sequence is TGCAGTGCTAACGGCCATACGCAGTATTTT. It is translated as CSANGHTQYF.